Below, 27 T cell receptor beta chains from the same sample are listed, as sequenced in a study of monozygotic twins with inflammatory bowel disease. TCRdb reanalyzed the 5' RACE reads, giving one entry per CDR3 protein sequence and no DNA. Its table records about 160,000 distinct CDR3 sequences. Sequencing was carried out using blood. The receptors stem from a human donor with ulcerative colitis or Crohn's disease, or a healthy co-twin of an affected twin (not recorded which).

The gene calls are TRBV20-1 and TRBJ2-7; absent DNA, TCRdb's TRBD1 call cannot be checked. The CDR3 consists of 13 residues. Germline V CDR1 and CDR2: DFQATT, SNEGSKA (reference sequence). The CDR3 protein is CSAQGSGGDEQYF.

The chain has TRBV30 and TRBJ2-7; TCRdb's D gene call, TRBD2, goes unchecked for lack of DNA. The CDR3 totals 13 residues. Germline CDR1 is GTSNPN and CDR2 is SVGIG (reference sequence). The CDR3 loop is CAWISGVTYEQYF.

This rearrangement joins TRBV12-3 or TRBV12-4 to TRBJ2-2; TCRdb indicates TRBD2, and absent DNA this call remains unverified. The CDR3 spans 16 residues. CDR3 sequence reads: CASRAGREGLTGELFF.

The V call is TRBV27, the J call TRBJ2-6; the TCRdb D gene call, TRBD1, has no DNA to confirm it. The V gene's germline CDR1 is MNHEY and CDR2 SMNVEV (reference sequence). This CDR3 is built from 17 residues. This CDR3 reads CASSPQGQLSGANVLTF.

This chain uses TRBV7-2 with TRBJ2-3. The V gene's germline CDR1 is SGHTA and CDR2 FQGNSA. The CDR3 is 14 residues long. The CDR3 sequence: CASSFSRNTDTQYF. The whole variable domain, filled in from reference TRBV7-2 and TRBJ2-3, reads GAGVSQSPSNKVTEKGKDVELRCDPISGHTALYWYRQSLGQGLEFLIYFQGNSAPDKSGLPSDRFSAERTGGSVSTLTIQRTQQEDSAVYLCASSFSRNTDTQYFGPGTRLTVL.

The chain uses TRBV20-1 and TRBJ2-1; TCRdb's assignment of TRBD2 cannot be checked, as there is no DNA. CDR1 is DFQATT and CDR2 is SNEGSKA in the germline V gene (reference sequence). The CDR3 is 18 amino acids. The CDR3 region is CSARDWGSGGAVYNEQFF.

The V and J genes are TRBV24-1 and TRBJ1-5. Germline CDR1 is KGHDR and CDR2 is SFDVKD. CDR3 size: 12 residues. The CDR3 protein is CATSDGGLAQHF.

The rearrangement links TRBV4-1 to TRBJ1-1. Germline lookup yields CDR1 MGHRA and CDR2 YSYEKL. This CDR3 comprises 14 residues. CDR3 protein: CASSWAVSSTEAFF.

This chain joins TRBV7-3 and TRBJ2-1; no DNA is available, so the TRBD2 call from TCRdb remains unchecked. The germline V gene has CDR1 SGHTA and CDR2 FQGTGA. The CDR3 extends over 15 amino acids. The CDR3 is CASSSPSGGDNEQFF.

This chain uses TRBV6-1 with TRBJ1-5. This CDR3 region has 13 residues. CDR1 is MNHNS and CDR2 is SASEGT in the germline V gene. CDR3 sequence: CASSEGTARLQHF.

V is TRBV6-2 or TRBV6-3 and J is TRBJ1-5. Germline V gives CDR1 MNHEY, CDR2 SVGEGT. This CDR3 is built from 13 residues. CDR3 residues: CASTRQVDQPQHF.

This rearrangement joins TRBV5-1 to TRBJ2-1. This CDR3 has 16 amino acids. Germline assignment: CDR1 SGHRS and CDR2 YFSETQ. CDR3 amino acids: CASSLSVTSSYNEQFF.

The V gene is TRBV28, the J gene TRBJ2-5; TCRdb lists TRBD1, though no DNA is available to test this call. CDR3 length: 14 residues. CDR1 and CDR2 (germline): MDHEN, SYDVKM. CDR3 protein: CASSLNLGEETQYF. The whole variable domain, filled in from reference TRBV28 and TRBJ2-5, reads DVKVTQSSRYLVKRTGEKVFLECVQDMDHENMFWYRQDPGLGLRLIYFSYDVKMKEKGDIPEGYSVSREKKERFSLILESASTNQTSMYLCASSLNLGEETQYFGPGTRLLVL.

The chain is built from TRBV2 and TRBJ2-1; TCRdb designates TRBD2, a call that cannot be tested without DNA. The CDR3 length is 15 residues. Germline assignment: CDR1 SNHLY and CDR2 FYNNEI. This CDR3 is CASRPTSGGAYEQFF.

The chain joins TRBV10-3 to TRBJ2-2; the TCRdb call, TRBD2, lacks DNA for checking. The CDR3 length is 19 residues. The V gene's germline CDR1 is ENHRY and CDR2 SYGVKD. This chain's CDR3 is CAISEALGLAGGHTGELFF.

The genes are TRBV2 and TRBJ2-2; TCRdb returns TRBD1, unconfirmable since there is no DNA. Germline CDR1 SNHLY, CDR2 FYNNEI. CDR3 length equals 15 residues. CDR3 sequence: CASTDEGAQDGELFF.

This chain connects TRBV6-2 or TRBV6-3 to TRBJ1-1. The V gene's germline CDR1 is MNHEY and CDR2 SVGEGT. This CDR3 is built from 17 residues. The CDR3: CASSYSRAFFENTEAFF.

The chain joins TRBV4-3 to TRBJ2-5. This CDR3 has 13 residues. Germline-derived CDR1 and CDR2 are LGHNA and YSLEER. The CDR3 spells CASSSRSQETQYF.

The rearrangement links TRBV7-8 to TRBJ2-3; TCRdb's assignment of TRBD2 cannot be checked, as there is no DNA. CDR3 length: 17 amino acids. Germline values: CDR1 SGHVS, CDR2 FQNEAQ. The CDR3 spells CASSLEILAGGGDTQYF.

The rearrangement links TRBV2 to TRBJ1-5. CDR1 and CDR2 (germline): SNHLY, FYNNEI. CDR3 length: 13 amino acids. The CDR3 protein is CASTSSRNQPQHF.

The V and J genes are TRBV27 and TRBJ2-5; the TRBD1 assignment by TCRdb is unverifiable without DNA. This CDR3 is 14 amino acids long. Per germline, CDR1 MNHEY and CDR2 SMNVEV (reference sequence). The CDR3 spells CASSPSTGSETQYF.

The chain links TRBV3-1 to TRBJ2-5; the TCRdb call, TRBD1, lacks DNA for checking. Germline assignment: CDR1 LGHDT and CDR2 YNNKEL (reference sequence). The CDR3 length is 14 residues. CDR3 residues: CASSQEGGTETQYF.

V is TRBV5-1 and J is TRBJ1-1. CDR1 and CDR2 from the germline V gene are SGHRS and YFSETQ. The CDR3 is made up of 13 amino acids. The CDR3 reads CASSLGWSTEAFF. The full variable domain, rest sourced from reference TRBV5-1 and TRBJ1-1, is KAGVTQTPRYLIKTRGQQVTLSCSPISGHRSVSWYQQTPGQGLQFLFEYFSETQRNKGNFPGRFSGRQFSNSRSEMNVSTLELGDSALYLCASSLGWSTEAFFGQGTRLTVV.

V and J are TRBV20-1 and TRBJ2-7; TCRdb reports TRBD1, a call that lacks DNA to check it against. Looked up from germline, CDR1 is DFQATT and CDR2 is SNEGSKA (reference sequence). The CDR3 sequence is 15 residues long. The CDR3 is CSSKDRGWSSYEQYF.

This chain links TRBV3-1 with TRBJ1-1. Germline V gene sequence: CDR1 LGHDT, CDR2 YNNKEL (reference sequence). This CDR3 is built from 12 residues. The CDR3 reads CASSGSNTEAFF.

This chain uses TRBV5-1 with TRBJ2-1; TCRdb designates TRBD2, a call that cannot be tested without DNA. The CDR3 length is 13 residues. Germline CDR1 is SGHRS and CDR2 is YFSETQ. The CDR3 is CASSLAGVAEQFF.

The chain links TRBV12-3 or TRBV12-4 to TRBJ1-1. There are 13 residues in the CDR3. CDR3: CASSSQTHTEAFF.